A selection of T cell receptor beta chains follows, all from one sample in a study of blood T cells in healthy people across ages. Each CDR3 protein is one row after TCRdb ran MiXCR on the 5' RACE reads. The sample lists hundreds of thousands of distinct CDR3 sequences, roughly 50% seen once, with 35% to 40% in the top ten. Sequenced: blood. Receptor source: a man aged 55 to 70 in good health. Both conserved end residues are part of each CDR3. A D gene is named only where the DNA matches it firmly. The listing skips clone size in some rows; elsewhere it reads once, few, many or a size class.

CATSEGVEQYF	TGTGCCACCAGTGAAGGGGTTGAGCAGTACTTC	11	NA	NA	TRBJ2-5	TRBV24-1
CASSERRYEQYF	TGTGCCAGCAGCGAACGGCGGTACGAGCAGTACTTC	12	NA	NA	TRBJ2-7	TRBV9
CSARGAGPAYGYTF	TGCAGTGCTAGAGGAGCAGGGCCTGCCTATGGCTACACCTTC	14	NA	NA	TRBJ1-2	TRBV20-1
CASSLAGGIYF	TGTGCCAGCAGTTTAGCTGGCGGCATATATTTT	11	NA	NA	TRBJ1-3	TRBV12-3/TRBV12-4
CASTERLQETQYF	TGTGCCAGCACCGAAAGGTTACAAGAGACCCAGTACTTC	13	NA	many	TRBJ2-5	TRBV6-1
CASSLMNISYEQYF	TGTGCCAGCAGCTTAATGAACATTTCCTACGAGCAGTACTTC	14	NA	NA	TRBJ2-7	TRBV5-5
CSAPGLAGNEQFF	TGCAGTGCTCCGGGACTAGCCGGCAATGAGCAGTTCTTC	13	TRBD2	NA	TRBJ2-1	TRBV20-1
CASRFGDKLFF	TGTGCCAGCAGATTCGGGGATAAACTGTTTTTT	11	NA	NA	TRBJ1-4	TRBV2
CASSSQGAVKTGELFF	TGCGCCAGCAGCTCCCAGGGGGCCGTTAAGACCGGGGAGCTGTTTTTT	16	TRBD1	NA	TRBJ2-2	TRBV5-1
CASSLRQGGDEKLFF	TGCGCCAGCAGCTTGCGACAGGGCGGGGATGAAAAACTGTTTTTT	15	TRBD1	NA	TRBJ1-4	TRBV5-1
CASSLSGENGAFF	TGTGCCAGCAGTTTGTCGGGCGAAAATGGAGCTTTCTTT	13	NA	NA	TRBJ1-1	TRBV12-3/TRBV12-4
CSASPTSGAQETQYF	TGCAGTGCCTCCCCAACTAGCGGGGCCCAAGAGACCCAGTACTTC	15	TRBD2	NA	TRBJ2-5	TRBV20-1
CASSPDSPNYGYTF	TGTGCCAGCTCACCTGACAGCCCTAACTATGGCTACACCTTC	14	NA	NA	TRBJ1-2	TRBV18
CASSPQLAVGDTQYF	TGTGCCAGCAGCCCCCAGTTAGCCGTTGGAGATACGCAGTATTTT	15	NA	NA	TRBJ2-3	TRBV13
CAIKGQGTDTQYF	TGTGCCATCAAGGGACAGGGCACAGATACGCAGTATTTT	13	TRBD1	few	TRBJ2-3	TRBV10-3
CASSINGPRACGYGYTF	TGTGCCAGCAGCATAAATGGGCCAAGGGCTTGTGGCTATGGCTACACCTTC	17	NA	few	TRBJ1-2	TRBV21-1
CASSAYTGGGYGYTF	TGTGCCAGCAGTGCCTACACAGGGGGCGGCTATGGCTACACCTTC	15	TRBD1	many	TRBJ1-2	TRBV28
CASSLSVQGTGANVLTF	TGCGCCAGCAGCTTGTCTGTTCAGGGGACCGGGGCCAACGTCCTGACTTTC	17	NA	NA	TRBJ2-6	TRBV5-1
CASSQEWTFTDTQYF	TGTGCCAGCAGCCAAGAATGGACTTTCACAGATACGCAGTATTTT	15	NA	NA	TRBJ2-3	TRBV4-2
CSAAGGYNEQFF	TGCAGTGCAGCGGGGGGTTACAATGAGCAGTTCTTC	12	TRBD2	NA	TRBJ2-1	TRBV20-1
CASSLAQVTGELFF	TGTGCCAGCAGTTTAGCGCAAGTAACCGGGGAGCTGTTTTTT	14	NA	NA	TRBJ2-2	TRBV12-3/TRBV12-4
CASSLGFATGYYNEQFF	TGTGCCAGCAGCTTAGGCTTCGCGACAGGGTACTACAATGAGCAGTTCTTC	17	TRBD1	few	TRBJ2-1	TRBV7-8
CASSEDGGVLSYEQYF	TGTGCCAGCAGTGAAGACGGTGGGGTCCTCTCCTACGAGCAGTACTTC	16	NA	NA	TRBJ2-7	TRBV2
CAIEGDAGNEQFF	TGTGCCATCGAGGGGGACGCGGGCAATGAGCAGTTCTTC	13	NA	few	TRBJ2-1	TRBV10-3
CSVEANTDTQYF	TGCAGCGTTGAGGCAAACACAGATACGCAGTATTTT	12	NA	NA	TRBJ2-3	TRBV29-1
CASSLDRYHEQFF	TGCGCCAGCAGCTTGGACCGCTACCATGAGCAGTTCTTC	13	NA	once	TRBJ2-1	TRBV5-1